This T cell receptor beta chain was retrieved from a study of CD8 T cells in ankylosing spondylitis. Study findings and constraints: Reactive arthritis synovial fluid and blood were previously reported to contain some motif variants. The disease-linked clones had a CD8+ phenotype and low blood frequencies.

Quantitative 5'-RACE with molecular barcodes produced the TCR beta libraries. TCRdb used MiXCR to reprocess the 5' RACE reads, holding one entry per CDR3 protein. The table lists about 240,000 distinct CDR3 sequences, about 9.1% of them singletons. With respect to this clonotype: Its target is not known.

Germline lookup yields CDR1 SGHRS and CDR2 YFSETQ. V lost 5 bases and J lost 6; bases outside the gene matches: 7. The CDR3 contains 14 residues. The sequence was obtained from a male donor with ankylosing spondylitis or in good health (not recorded which). Sequenced: blood, either unsorted or a sorted T cell fraction (not recorded which). The chain combines TRBV5-1 with TRBJ2-1, with 8 bases that match TRBD2. Here the CDR3 reads CASRRREAGNEQFF. In DNA form, the CDR3 reads TGCGCCAGCAGGCGGCGGGAGGCGGGCAATGAGCAGTTCTTC.